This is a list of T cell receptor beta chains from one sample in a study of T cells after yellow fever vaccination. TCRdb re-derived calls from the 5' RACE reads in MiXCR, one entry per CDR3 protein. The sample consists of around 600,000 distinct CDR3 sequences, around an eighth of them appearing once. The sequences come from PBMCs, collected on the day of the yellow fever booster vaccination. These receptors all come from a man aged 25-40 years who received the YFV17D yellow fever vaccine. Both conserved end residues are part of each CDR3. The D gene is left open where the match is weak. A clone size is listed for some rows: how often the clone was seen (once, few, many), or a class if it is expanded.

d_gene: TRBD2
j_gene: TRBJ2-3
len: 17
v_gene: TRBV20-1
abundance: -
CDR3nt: TGCAGTGCTAGGGTAGGACTAGCGGGAGGTGCCACAGATACGCAGTATTTT
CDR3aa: CSARVGLAGGATDTQYF

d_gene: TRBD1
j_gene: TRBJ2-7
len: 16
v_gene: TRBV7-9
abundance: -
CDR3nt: TGTGCCAGCAGCTCTACCCGACAGGGAATAGGGTACGAGCAGTACTTC
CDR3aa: CASSSTRQGIGYEQYF

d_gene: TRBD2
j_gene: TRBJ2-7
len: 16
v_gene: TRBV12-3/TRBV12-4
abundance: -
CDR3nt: TGTGCCAGCAGTTTAAGGTCCAGCGGGAGGTTGTACGAGCAGTACTTC
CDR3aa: CASSLRSSGRLYEQYF

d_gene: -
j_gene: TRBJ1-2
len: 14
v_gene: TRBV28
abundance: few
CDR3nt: TGTGCCAGCAGTTTATTGGGAGCGGGCCATGGCTACACCTTC
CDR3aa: CASSLLGAGHGYTF

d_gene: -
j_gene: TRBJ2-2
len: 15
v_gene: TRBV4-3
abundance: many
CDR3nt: TGCGCCAGCAGCCAGTCGGCTCCAGGCACCGGGGAGCTGTTTTTT
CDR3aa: CASSQSAPGTGELFF

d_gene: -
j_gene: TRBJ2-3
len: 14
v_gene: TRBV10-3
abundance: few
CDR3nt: TGTGCCATCCGAGGGACCTCCAACACAGATACGCAGTATTTT
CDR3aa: CAIRGTSNTDTQYF

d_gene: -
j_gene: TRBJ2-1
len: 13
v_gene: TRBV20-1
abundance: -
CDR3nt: TGCAGTGCTAGTAACCGGGACTACAATGAGCAGTTCTTC
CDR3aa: CSASNRDYNEQFF

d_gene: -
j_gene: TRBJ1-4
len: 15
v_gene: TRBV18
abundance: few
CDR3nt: TGTGCCAGCTCACCAACACAGATTTCGAATGAAAAACTGTTTTTT
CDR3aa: CASSPTQISNEKLFF

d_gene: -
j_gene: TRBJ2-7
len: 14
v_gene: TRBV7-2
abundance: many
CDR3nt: TGTGCCAGCAGCAATCCTTTTTTTAGCTACGAGCAGTACTTC
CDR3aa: CASSNPFFSYEQYF

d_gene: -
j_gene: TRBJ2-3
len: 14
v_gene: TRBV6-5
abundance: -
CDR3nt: TGTGCCAGCAGTTACTCGTCCAACTTAGATACGCAGTATTTT
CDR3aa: CASSYSSNLDTQYF

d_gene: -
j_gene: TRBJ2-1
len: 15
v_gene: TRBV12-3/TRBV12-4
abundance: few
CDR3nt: TGTGCCAGCAGTCCAACGGGAGCTGCCTACAATGAGCAGTTCTTC
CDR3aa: CASSPTGAAYNEQFF

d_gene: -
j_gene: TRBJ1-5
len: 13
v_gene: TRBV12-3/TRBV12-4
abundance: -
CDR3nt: TGTGCCAGCAAAGGACGTAGCGATCAGCCCCAGCATTTT
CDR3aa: CASKGRSDQPQHF

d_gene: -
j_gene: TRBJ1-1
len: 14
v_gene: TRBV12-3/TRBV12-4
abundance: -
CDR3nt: TGTGCCAGCAGTTTCCCGGGACAGAACACTGAAGCTTTCTTT
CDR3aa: CASSFPGQNTEAFF

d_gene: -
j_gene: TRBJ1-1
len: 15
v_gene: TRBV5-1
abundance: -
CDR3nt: TGCGCCAGCAGCTTGGAAACAGGGTGGAACACTGAAGCTTTCTTT
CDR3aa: CASSLETGWNTEAFF

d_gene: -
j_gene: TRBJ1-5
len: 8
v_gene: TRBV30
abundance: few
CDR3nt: TGTGCCTGGAGTTCCCAGCATTTT
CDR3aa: CAWSSQHF

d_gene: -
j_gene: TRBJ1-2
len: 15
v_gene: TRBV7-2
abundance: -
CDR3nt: TGTGCCAGCAGCCCTATGGGGGGGCAGGGTATTGGCTACACCTTC
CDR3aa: CASSPMGGQGIGYTF

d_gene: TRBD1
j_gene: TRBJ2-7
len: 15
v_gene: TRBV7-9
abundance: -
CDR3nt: TGTGCCAGCAGCTTCCGGGACAGGGACTCCTACGAGCAGTACTTC
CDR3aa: CASSFRDRDSYEQYF

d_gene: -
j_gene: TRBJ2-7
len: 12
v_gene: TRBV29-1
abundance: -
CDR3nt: TGCAGCGTTAGCGCCGGGGTCCACGAGCAGTACTTC
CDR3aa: CSVSAGVHEQYF

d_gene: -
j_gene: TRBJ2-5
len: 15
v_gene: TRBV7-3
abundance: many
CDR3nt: TGTGCCAGCAGCGACACCGGGGCCGGGGGAGAGACCCAGTACTTC
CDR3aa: CASSDTGAGGETQYF

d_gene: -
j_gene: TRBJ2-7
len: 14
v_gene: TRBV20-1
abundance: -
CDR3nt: TGCAGTGCTAGAGTACGGGACCGAGGCTACGAGCAGTACTTC
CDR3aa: CSARVRDRGYEQYF

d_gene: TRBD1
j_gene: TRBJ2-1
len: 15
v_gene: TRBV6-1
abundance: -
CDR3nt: TGTGCCAGCAGAATCAGGGGGCCATCCTACAATGAGCAGTTCTTC
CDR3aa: CASRIRGPSYNEQFF

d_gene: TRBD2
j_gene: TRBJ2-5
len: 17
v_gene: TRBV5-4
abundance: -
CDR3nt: TGTGCCAGCAGCTTGTCTAATAGCGGGGGGCTCCAAGAGACCCAGTACTTC
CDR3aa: CASSLSNSGGLQETQYF

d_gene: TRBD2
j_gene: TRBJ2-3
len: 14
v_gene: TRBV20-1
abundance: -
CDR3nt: TGCAGTGCTAAAGGACTAGCGGGAGTCTTTACGCAGTATTTT
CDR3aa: CSAKGLAGVFTQYF

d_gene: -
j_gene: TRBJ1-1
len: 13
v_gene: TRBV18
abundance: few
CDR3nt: TGTGCCAGCTCACCACAGCGGGACACTGAAGCTTTCTTT
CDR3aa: CASSPQRDTEAFF

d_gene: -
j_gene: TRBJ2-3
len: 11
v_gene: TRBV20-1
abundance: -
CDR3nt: TGCAGTGCCCCACGTAAAGATACGCAGTATTTT
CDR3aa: CSAPRKDTQYF

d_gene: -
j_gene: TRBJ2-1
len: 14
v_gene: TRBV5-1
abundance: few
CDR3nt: TGCGCCAGCAGCTTGGCGAGGAGGGGAAATGAGCAGTTCTTC
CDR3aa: CASSLARRGNEQFF

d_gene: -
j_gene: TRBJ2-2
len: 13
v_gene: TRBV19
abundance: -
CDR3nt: TGTGCCAGTAGTTACCAGCGCACCGGGGAGCTGTTTTTT
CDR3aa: CASSYQRTGELFF

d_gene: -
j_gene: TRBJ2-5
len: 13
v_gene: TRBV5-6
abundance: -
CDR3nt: TGTGCCAGCAGCTTGTCAGGGGTTGGGACCCAGTACTTC
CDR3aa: CASSLSGVGTQYF

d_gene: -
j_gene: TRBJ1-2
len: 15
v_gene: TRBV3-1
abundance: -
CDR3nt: TGTGCCAGCAGCCAAGGTTCAAGCTGGAACTATGGCTACACCTTC
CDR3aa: CASSQGSSWNYGYTF

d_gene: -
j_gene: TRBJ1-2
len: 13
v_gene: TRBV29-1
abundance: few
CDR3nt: TGCAGCGTTGCGCGTACGGAGGACTATGGCTACACCTTC
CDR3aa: CSVARTEDYGYTF

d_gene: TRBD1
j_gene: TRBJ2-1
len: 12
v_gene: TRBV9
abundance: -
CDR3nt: TGTGCCAGCAGCGGCGACAGGGGCGAGCAGTTCTTC
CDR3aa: CASSGDRGEQFF

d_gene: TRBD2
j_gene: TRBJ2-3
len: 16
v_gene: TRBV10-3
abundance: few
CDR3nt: TGTGCCTCTAAGGCGAGTAGCGGGAGTGGGACAGATACGCAGTATTTT
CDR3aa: CASKASSGSGTDTQYF

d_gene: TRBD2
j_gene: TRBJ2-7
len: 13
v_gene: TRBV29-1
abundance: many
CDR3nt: TGCAGCGTTGGGGGGGAGGGCCTGTACGAGCAGTACTTC
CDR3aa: CSVGGEGLYEQYF

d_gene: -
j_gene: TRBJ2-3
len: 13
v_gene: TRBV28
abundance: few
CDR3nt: TGTGCCAGCAAAGTACAGGGAACAGATACGCAGTATTTT
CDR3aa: CASKVQGTDTQYF

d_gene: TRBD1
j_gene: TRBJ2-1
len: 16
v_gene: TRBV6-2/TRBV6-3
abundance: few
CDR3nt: TGTGCCAGCAGGCGCCGGGACAGGGGTCGAAACAATGAGCAGTTCTTC
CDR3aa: CASRRRDRGRNNEQFF

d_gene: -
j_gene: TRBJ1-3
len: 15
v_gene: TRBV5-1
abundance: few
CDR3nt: TGCGCCAGCAGAGCTTCCTCTGGCCCTGGAAACACCATATATTTT
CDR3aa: CASRASSGPGNTIYF

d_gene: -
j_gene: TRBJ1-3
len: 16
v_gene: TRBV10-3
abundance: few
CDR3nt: TGTGCCATCAGAGAAGGTGAAGGGAACACTGGAAACACCATATATTTT
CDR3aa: CAIREGEGNTGNTIYF

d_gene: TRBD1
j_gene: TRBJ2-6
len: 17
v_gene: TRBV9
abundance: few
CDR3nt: TGTGCCAGCAGCGTGACAGGGGCAAGCTCTGGGGCCAACGTCCTGACTTTC
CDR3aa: CASSVTGASSGANVLTF

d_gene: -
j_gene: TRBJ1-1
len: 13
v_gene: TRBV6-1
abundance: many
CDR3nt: TGTGCCAGCACCTACCGCTTAAACACTGAAGCTTTCTTT
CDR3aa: CASTYRLNTEAFF

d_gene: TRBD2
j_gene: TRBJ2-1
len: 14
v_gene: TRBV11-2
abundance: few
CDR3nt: TGTGCCAGCAACCGGGCTAGCGGTTACAATGAGCAGTTCTTC
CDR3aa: CASNRASGYNEQFF

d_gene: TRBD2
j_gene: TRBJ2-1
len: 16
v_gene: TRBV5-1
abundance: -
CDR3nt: TGCGCCAGCAGCTTGGCAGGGAGGGCGGTATACAATGAGCAGTTCTTC
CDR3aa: CASSLAGRAVYNEQFF

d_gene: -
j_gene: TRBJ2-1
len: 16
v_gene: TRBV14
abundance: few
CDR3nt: TGTGCCAGCAGCCGCTTAGGGGGAGCATCCTACAATGAGCAGTTCTTC
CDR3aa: CASSRLGGASYNEQFF

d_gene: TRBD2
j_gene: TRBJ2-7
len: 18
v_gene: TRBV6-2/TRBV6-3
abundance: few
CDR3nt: TGTGCCAGCAGCCCGAGGACTAGCGGGATATCGGAGTCCTACGAGCAGTACTTC
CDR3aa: CASSPRTSGISESYEQYF

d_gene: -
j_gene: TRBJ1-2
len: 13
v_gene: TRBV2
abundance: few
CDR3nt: TGTGCCAGCAGAAGGGGGTACTTCGATGGCTACACCTTC
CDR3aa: CASRRGYFDGYTF

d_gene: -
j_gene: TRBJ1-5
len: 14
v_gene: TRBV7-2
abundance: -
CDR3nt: TGTGCCAGCAGCTTTCGCAGGGTTGGACAGCCCCAGCATTTT
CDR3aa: CASSFRRVGQPQHF

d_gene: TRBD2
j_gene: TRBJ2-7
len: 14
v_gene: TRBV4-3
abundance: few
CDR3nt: TGCGCCAGCAGCCAGACGGGAGGCTCCCTCGAGCAGTACTTC
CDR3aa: CASSQTGGSLEQYF

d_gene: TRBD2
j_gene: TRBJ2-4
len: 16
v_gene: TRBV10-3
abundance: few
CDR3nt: TGTGCCATCAGTGTCACTAGCGGGAGTGCCAAAAACATTCAGTACTTC
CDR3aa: CAISVTSGSAKNIQYF

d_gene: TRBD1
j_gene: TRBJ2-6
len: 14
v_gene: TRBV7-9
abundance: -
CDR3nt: TGTGCCAGCTACAGGGGAGCTGGGGCCAACGTCCTGACTTTC
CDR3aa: CASYRGAGANVLTF

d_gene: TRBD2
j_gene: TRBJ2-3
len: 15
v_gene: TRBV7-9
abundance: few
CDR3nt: TGTGCCAGCACTCCTCCGGGGGGAGAGGCAGATACGCAGTATTTT
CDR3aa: CASTPPGGEADTQYF

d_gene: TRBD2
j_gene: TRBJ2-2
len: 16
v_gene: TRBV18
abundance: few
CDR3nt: TGTGCCAGCTCACCGGCGGGGGGCGAGAGCACCGGGGAGCTGTTTTTT
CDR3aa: CASSPAGGESTGELFF

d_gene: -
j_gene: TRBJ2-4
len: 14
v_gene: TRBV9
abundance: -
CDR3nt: TGTGCCAGCAGCGTAGCCCCAGAGCAGAACATTCAGTACTTC
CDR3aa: CASSVAPEQNIQYF

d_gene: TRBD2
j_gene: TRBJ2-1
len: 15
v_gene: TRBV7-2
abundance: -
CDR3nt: TGTGCCAGCAGCAAGGCGGGGCTAGCGGGTGAAGAGCAGTTCTTC
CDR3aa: CASSKAGLAGEEQFF

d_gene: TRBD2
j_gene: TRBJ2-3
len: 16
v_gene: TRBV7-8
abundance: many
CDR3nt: TGTGCCAGCAGCTTAGCTGCTAGCGGGAAGGAAGATACGCAGTATTTT
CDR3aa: CASSLAASGKEDTQYF

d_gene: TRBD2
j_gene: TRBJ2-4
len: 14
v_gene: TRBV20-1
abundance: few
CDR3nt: TGCAGTGTCCACCGGGGGGTAGCCAAAAACATTCAGTACTTC
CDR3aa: CSVHRGVAKNIQYF

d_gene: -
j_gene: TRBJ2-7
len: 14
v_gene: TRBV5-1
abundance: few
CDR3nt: TGCGCCGCATCGTCCCGGGACGCCCGGCAGGAGCAGTACTTC
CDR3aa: CAASSRDARQEQYF